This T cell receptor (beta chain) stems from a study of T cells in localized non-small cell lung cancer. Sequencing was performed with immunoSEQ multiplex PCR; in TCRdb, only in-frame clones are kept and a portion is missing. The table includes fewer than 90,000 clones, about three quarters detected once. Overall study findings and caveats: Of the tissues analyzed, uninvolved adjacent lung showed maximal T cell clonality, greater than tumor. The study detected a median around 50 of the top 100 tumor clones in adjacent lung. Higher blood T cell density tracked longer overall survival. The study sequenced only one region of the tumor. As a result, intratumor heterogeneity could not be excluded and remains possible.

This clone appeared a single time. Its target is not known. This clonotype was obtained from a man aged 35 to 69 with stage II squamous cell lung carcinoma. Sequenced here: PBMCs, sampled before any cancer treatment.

CDR3 amino acids: CATATGQGPNIQYF. The CDR3 DNA reads TGTGCCACCGCAACGGGACAGGGGCCAAACATTCAGTACTTC. This chain joins TRBV19 and TRBJ2-4; 10 bases map to TRBD1. V trimming: 10 bases; J trimming: 6 bases; junction bases outside the gene matches: 9. The germline V gene has CDR1 LNHDA and CDR2 SQIVND (reference sequence). The CDR3 consists of 14 residues. Variable domain in full (rest from reference TRBV19 and TRBJ2-4): DGGITQSPKYLFRKEGQNVTLSCEQNLNHDAMYWYRQDPGQGLRLIYYSQIVNDFQKGDIAEGYSVSREKKESFPLTVTSAQKNPTAFYLCATATGQGPNIQYFGAGTRLSVL.